The rows below give T cell receptor beta chains drawn from one sample of a study of blood T cells in healthy people across ages. TCRdb reprocessed the 5' RACE reads via MiXCR and lists one record per CDR3 protein. This sample has 700,000 to 1,000,000 distinct CDR3 sequences, with under 55% found just once. Material: blood. The receptors were gathered from a man in his fifties or sixties in good health. The CDR3 runs from the conserved cysteine through the conserved F or W. The D gene is left open where the match is weak. Some rows mark clone size as missing; the rest say once, few, many or name a class of expanded clone.

j_call	d_call	clone_size	v_call	cdr3_nt	cdr3_aa
TRBJ2-5	-	few	TRBV29-1	TGCAGCGTTGAAAACGTACGGGTAGGAGAGACCCAGTACTTC	CSVENVRVGETQYF
TRBJ1-5	TRBD1	-	TRBV12-3/TRBV12-4	TGTGCCAGCTCAGGGGGAATCAATCAGCCCCAGCATTTT	CASSGGINQPQHF
TRBJ2-1	TRBD1	-	TRBV6-5	TGTGCCAGCAGGGGACAGGGCTACAATGAGCAGTTCTTC	CASRGQGYNEQFF
TRBJ2-7	-	few	TRBV19	TGTGCCAGTAGTAGTGGCGGGGGCTTCGAGCAGTACTTC	CASSSGGGFEQYF
TRBJ2-3	-	few	TRBV9	TGTGCCAGCAGCGTAGATGTGACAGATACGCAGTATTTT	CASSVDVTDTQYF
TRBJ2-5	-	-	TRBV20-1	TGCAGTGCTAGAGATCAGGGCAAATCCCACAATGAGCAGTACTTC	CSARDQGKSHNEQYF
TRBJ1-2	TRBD1	-	TRBV4-3	TGCGCCAGCAGCCAACTATCTGGGACAGGCGCTAACTATGGCTACACCTTC	CASSQLSGTGANYGYTF
TRBJ1-1	TRBD1	-	TRBV20-1	TGCAGTGCTAGAGGTTCCGGGACAGGGGGCACTGAAGCTTTCTTT	CSARGSGTGGTEAFF
TRBJ1-6	-	-	TRBV20-1	TGCAGTGCGAGTGGTGGCAGAAATTCACCCCTCCACTTT	CSASGGRNSPLHF
TRBJ2-7	-	-	TRBV4-2	TGTGCCAGCACCGCTCCGGTGGGCGGGGCCATCACCTACGAGCAGTACTTC	CASTAPVGGAITYEQYF
TRBJ2-7	-	few	TRBV7-2	TGTGCCAGCAGCTTAGTTCCAGGGACCATCTACGAGCAGTACTTC	CASSLVPGTIYEQYF
TRBJ1-2	-	-	TRBV9	TGTGCCAGCAGCCCAACCGGGGGCGCGAGAATTAACTATGGCTACACCTTC	CASSPTGGARINYGYTF
TRBJ2-1	-	-	TRBV20-1	TGCAGTGCTAGAAAGAGCTACAATGAGCAGTTCTTC	CSARKSYNEQFF
TRBJ1-2	-	few	TRBV7-2	TGTGCCAGCAGCTTATTCCCGTATGGCTACACCTTC	CASSLFPYGYTF
TRBJ2-7	-	few	TRBV28	TGTGCCAGCAGTGTACCGTCCGGCTACGAGCAGTACTTC	CASSVPSGYEQYF
TRBJ2-1	TRBD1	-	TRBV6-5	TGTGCCAGCAGTTATGCCGGGACAGGATCCTACGAGCAGTTCTTC	CASSYAGTGSYEQFF
TRBJ1-1	-	-	TRBV12-3/TRBV12-4	TGTGCCAGCAGCGATCTGGGCACTGAAGCTTTCTTT	CASSDLGTEAFF
TRBJ2-7	-	-	TRBV20-1	TGCAGTGCTTACCCCGACTCCGGCTACGAGCAGTACTTC	CSAYPDSGYEQYF